Sequencing of this TCR beta chain was carried out in a study of blood T cell repertoires in COVID-19. The junction had 5 bases not matched to a gene; V was cut back by 5 bases and J by 8 bases. The CDR3 has 12 residues. Categorization into cohorts depended on clinical history that participants reported. Produced via immunoSEQ multiplex PCR; TCRdb's table is partial and in-frame only. The data contain approximately 250,000 clones, 70% to 90% of them seen just once; the ten biggest clones take up over 1%. The sequenced material came from PBMCs or T cells enriched from blood (not recorded which). This sequence originates from a woman aged 40 to 50 with acute COVID-19. The V gene is TRBV12-3 or TRBV12-4, the J gene TRBJ1-2; 7 nucleotides agree with TRBD1. The CDR3 sequence: CASSPWTGGYTF. CDR3 DNA: TGTGCCAGCAGTCCCTGGACAGGCGGCTACACCTTC.